The TCR beta chain described here comes from a study of blood T cell repertoires in COVID-19. The table came from immunoSEQ multiplex PCR; TCRdb's copy has only in-frame clones and leaves some out. The sample carries just over 300,000 clones, approximately 85% recorded once. CDR1 is SGHVS, CDR2 FQNEAQ, per germline. The CDR3 has 18 amino acids. Trimming cost V 0 bases and J 7 bases; bases outside gene matches: 13. The chain is built from TRBV7-8 and TRBJ2-5; TRBD2 matches 11 bases. The clonotype comes from a young man who had recovered from COVID-19. Source material: PBMCs or T cells enriched from blood (not recorded which). CDR3 sequence (DNA): TGTGCCAGCAGCTTAGCTGTCGGTAGCGGGGGGGCAACAGGGACCCAGTACTTC. It encodes CASSLAVGSGGATGTQYF.